The 21 T cell receptor beta chains in this list originate from one sample, sequenced in a study of blood T cell repertoires in COVID-19. TCRdb's copy holds only in-frame clones and misses some; the assay was immunoSEQ multiplex PCR. Here the sample spans approximately 94,000 clones, around four fifths being singletons. What was sequenced was peripheral blood. Receptors were obtained from a man between 65 and 85 years old with active or convalescent COVID-19.

The rearrangement uses TRBV5-4 and TRBJ2-1, with D possibly matching TRBD2 (5 bases). The CDR3 contains 13 residues. Germline V lookup: CDR1 SGHNT, CDR2 YYREEE (reference sequence). V shed 5 bases and J shed 2 bases, with 8 bases lying between them. The chain's CDR3 is CASSREPYNEQFF. The CDR3 DNA follows: TGTGCCAGCAGTCGGGAACCCTACAATGAGCAGTTCTTC. Combining the CDR3 with reference TRBV5-4 and TRBJ2-1 gives the whole variable domain ETGVTQSPTHLIKTRGQQVTLRCSSQSGHNTVSWYQQALGQGPQFIFQYYREEENGRGNFPPRFSGLQFPNYSSELNVNALELDDSALYLCASSREPYNEQFFGPGTRLTVL.

The CDR3 DNA reads as TGTGCCAGCAGGCCTAGGGGGACAGTAAATAATTCACCCCTCCACTTT. It codes for CASRPRGTVNNSPLHF. The chain has TRBV6-6 and TRBJ1-6; 7 positions match TRBD1. The V gene end was trimmed by 6 bases and the J gene end by 5 bases; junction bases not matched to a gene: 10. Germline V gene lookup returns CDR1 MNHNY and CDR2 SVGAGI (reference sequence). The CDR3 contains 16 residues.

This clone was seen a handful of times. This chain links TRBV19 with TRBJ1-3; D is possibly TRBD1 (6 bases). V shed 7 bases and J shed 1 base, with 20 bases lying between them. The CDR3 is 17 residues long. CDR1 is LNHDA and CDR2 is SQIVND in the germline V gene (reference sequence). In nucleotides, the CDR3 is TGTGCCAGTACCCCAGAGGGACAAGCCCTTTCTGGAAACACCATATATTTT. Its protein product is CASTPEGQALSGNTIYF.

V usage is TRBV7-2 and J usage is TRBJ2-3; TRBD2 matches 9 bases. Germline assignment: CDR1 SGHTA and CDR2 FQGNSA. V trimming: 1 base; J trimming: 5 bases; junction bases outside the gene matches: 10. The CDR3 covers 17 residues. DNA of the CDR3: TGTGCCAGCAGCTTAGTAGGCCGCGGGAGGGGGATAGATACGCAGTATTTT. Protein sequence: CASSLVGRGRGIDTQYF.

The chain recombines TRBV14 with TRBJ2-2; perhaps TRBD1 as D (5 bases). This CDR3 spans 14 amino acids. Germline CDR1 and CDR2: SGHDN and FVKESK. The V gene lost 4 bases and the J gene lost 6 bases, with 12 bases spanning the gap. CDR3 in DNA: TGTGCCAGCAGCCCCAGGGTTAACGCCGGGGAGCTGTTTTTT. It is translated as CASSPRVNAGELFF.

The V and J genes are TRBV24-1 and TRBJ2-2, with 9 bases that match TRBD1. The CDR3 sequence is 16 residues long. V was clipped by 0 bases and J by 5 bases; unmatched bases: 3. CDR1 is KGHDR and CDR2 is SFDVKD in the germline V gene. For the CDR3, the DNA is TGTGCCACCAGTGATTTGGGGACAGGGAAAACCGGGGAGCTGTTTTTT. It is translated as CATSDLGTGKTGELFF.

The chain employs TRBV12-3 or TRBV12-4 and TRBJ1-5; D unresolved. V was pared by 3 bases and J by 4 bases, with 7 bases between. The CDR3 totals 13 residues. In DNA form, the CDR3 reads TGTGCCAGCAGTTTGATCGGGAATCAGCCCCAGCATTTT. The encoded protein is CASSLIGNQPQHF.

The V and J genes are TRBV6-1 and TRBJ1-4, with D possibly being TRBD1 (5 bases). Germline V CDR1 and CDR2: MNHNS, SASEGT. V was pared by 0 bases and J by 8 bases, with 16 bases between. This CDR3 has 16 amino acids. CDR3: CASSEALGQGGEKLFF. The CDR3 coding sequence is TGTGCCAGCAGTGAAGCGCTAGGGCAGGGAGGAGAAAAACTGTTTTTT.

The V call is TRBV14, the J call TRBJ2-5, with D possibly matching TRBD2 (5 bases). The germline gives CDR1 SGHDN, CDR2 FVKESK. The V and J ends lost 1 base and 2 bases respectively, with 14 bases between them. The CDR3 spans 16 residues. In nucleotides, the CDR3 is TGTGCCAGCAGCCAAGTAGGGCCTAGCTATCAAGAGACCCAGTACTTC. Translated: CASSQVGPSYQETQYF.

This clone has ten or more counts. The V call is TRBV11-3, the J call TRBJ2-1, with TRBD2 matching over 12 bases. This CDR3 has 16 residues. V was clipped by 5 bases and J by 4 bases; unmatched bases: 6. Germline-derived CDR1 and CDR2 are SGHNT and YENEEA. The CDR3 loop reads CASSAQLAGGYNEQFF. In DNA, the CDR3 is TGTGCCAGCAGCGCCCAACTAGCGGGAGGATACAATGAGCAGTTCTTC.

This clone was recorded only once. J is TRBJ1-3 and V is TRBV29-1, with D perhaps matching TRBD1 (6 bases). The CDR3 spans 15 residues. Germline assignment: CDR1 SQVTM and CDR2 ANQGSEA. With 4 bases removed from V and 4 bases from J, the gap between germline ends came to 17 bases. The CDR3 reads CSVALVQGAGNTIYF. CDR3 bases: TGCAGCGTTGCGTTGGTACAGGGAGCGGGAAACACCATATATTTT.

Here the CDR3 DNA reads TGTGCCAGCAGTTCTCAACAGGGATTGACTAACTATGGCTACACCTTC. Protein: CASSSQQGLTNYGYTF. V is TRBV27 and J is TRBJ1-2, with D perhaps matching TRBD1 (6 bases). The CDR3 totals 16 residues. V was pared by 4 bases and J by 0 bases, with 15 bases between. Germline V gives CDR1 MNHEY, CDR2 SMNVEV (reference sequence).

The V and J genes are TRBV5-4 and TRBJ1-1; possibly TRBD1 for D (6 bases). The V and J ends lost 4 bases and 4 bases respectively, with 8 bases between them. The CDR3 has 12 residues. The germline V gene has CDR1 SGHNT and CDR2 YYREEE (reference sequence). CDR3 protein: CASSMDSTEAFF. For the CDR3, the DNA is TGTGCCAGCAGCATGGACAGCACTGAAGCTTTCTTT.

This clone was observed a few times. This rearrangement joins TRBV30 to TRBJ1-1; D gene ambiguous. Germline V gene sequence: CDR1 GTSNPN, CDR2 SVGIG (reference sequence). The V gene lost 2 bases and the J gene lost 0 bases, with 13 bases spanning the gap. CDR3 length equals 15 residues. CDR3 residues: CAWSTGASLNTEAFF. The CDR3 DNA is TGTGCCTGGAGTACCGGAGCGTCCCTGAACACTGAAGCTTTCTTT.

The chain employs TRBV3-1 (or the pseudogene TRBV3-2) and TRBJ2-7; D unclear. V was clipped by 4 bases and J by 2 bases, with 9 bases between them. The germline CDR1 and CDR2 sequences are LGHDT and YNNKEL (reference sequence). This CDR3 is 13 amino acids long. CDR3 residues: CASSPAVPYEQYF. CDR3 nucleotide sequence: TGTGCCAGCAGCCCGGCGGTCCCCTACGAGCAGTACTTC.

The chain is built from TRBV19 and TRBJ1-1; a weak D match, TRBD1 (6 bases). This CDR3 spans 13 amino acids. Trimming removed 3 bases at V and 4 bases at J, with 9 bases between. The germline V gene has CDR1 LNHDA and CDR2 SQIVND (reference sequence). The CDR3, as DNA: TGTGCCAGTAGTATCACAGGGTCCACTGAAGCTTTCTTT. Translated, it gives CASSITGSTEAFF.

The V gene is TRBV29-1, the J gene TRBJ1-5; D is unresolved. The CDR3 runs to 13 residues. Trimming pared 6 bases from V and 2 bases from J, leaving 11 bases between. Germline CDR1 and CDR2: SQVTM and ANQGSEA. For the CDR3, the DNA is TGCAGCGTCGGTGAGGCGGGCAATCAGCCCCAGCATTTT. It specifies CSVGEAGNQPQHF.

The chain uses TRBV15 and TRBJ1-2; 8 bases map to TRBD1. CDR1 is LNHNV, CDR2 YYDKDF, per germline (reference sequence). Trimming took 0 bases from V and 5 from J; bases not matched to a gene: 8. There are 16 residues in the CDR3. The CDR3 loop reads CATSREGDRTGYGYTF. CDR3 coding DNA: TGTGCCACCAGCAGAGAGGGGGACAGGACGGGGTATGGCTACACCTTC.

V usage is TRBV5-6 and J usage is TRBJ2-7, with D unclear. Germline V gene data show CDR1 as SGHDT and CDR2 as YYEEEE. The V gene lost 3 bases and the J gene lost 0 bases, with 10 bases spanning the gap. The CDR3 extends over 14 amino acids. In DNA form, the CDR3 reads TGTGCCAGCAGCTCCGACATGAGCTCCTACGAGCAGTACTTC. The encoded protein is CASSSDMSSYEQYF.

The V and J genes are TRBV5-6 and TRBJ2-7, with 8 bases lining up with TRBD1. The germline gives CDR1 SGHDT, CDR2 YYEEEE. The CDR3 extends over 16 amino acids. V was pared by 4 bases and J by 0 bases, with 9 bases of the junction left unmatched. CDR3 in DNA: TGTGCCAGCAGCGGGGGGACAGGAAGGAGCTCCTACGAGCAGTACTTC. Translating it yields CASSGGTGRSSYEQYF.

The chain employs TRBV5-4 and TRBJ2-7; D is perhaps TRBD1 (5 bases). This CDR3 contains 12 residues. Germline CDR1 is SGHNT and CDR2 is YYREEE (reference sequence). V lost 4 bases, J lost 7 bases, and 12 bases lay in between. The CDR3 coding sequence is TGTGCCAGCAGCCTTCAACAGGCTGAGCAGTACTTC. Amino acid sequence: CASSLQQAEQYF. Using reference TRBV5-4 and TRBJ2-7 for the parts outside the CDR3, the full variable domain is ETGVTQSPTHLIKTRGQQVTLRCSSQSGHNTVSWYQQALGQGPQFIFQYYREEENGRGNFPPRFSGLQFPNYSSELNVNALELDDSALYLCASSLQQAEQYFGPGTRLTVT.